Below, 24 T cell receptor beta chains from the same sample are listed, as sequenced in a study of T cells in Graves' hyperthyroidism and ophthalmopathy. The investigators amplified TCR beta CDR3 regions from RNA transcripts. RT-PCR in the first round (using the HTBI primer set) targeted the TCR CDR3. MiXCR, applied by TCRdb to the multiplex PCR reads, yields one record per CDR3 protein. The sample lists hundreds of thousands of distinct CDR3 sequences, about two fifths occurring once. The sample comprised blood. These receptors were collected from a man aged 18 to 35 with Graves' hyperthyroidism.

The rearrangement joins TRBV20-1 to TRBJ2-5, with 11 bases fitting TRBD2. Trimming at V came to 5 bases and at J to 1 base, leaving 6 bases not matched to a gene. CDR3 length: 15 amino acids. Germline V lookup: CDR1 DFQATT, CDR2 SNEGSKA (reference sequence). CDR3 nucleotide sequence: TGCAGTGCTTTATCGACTAGCGGGGTCCAAGAGACCCAGTACTTC. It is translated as CSALSTSGVQETQYF.

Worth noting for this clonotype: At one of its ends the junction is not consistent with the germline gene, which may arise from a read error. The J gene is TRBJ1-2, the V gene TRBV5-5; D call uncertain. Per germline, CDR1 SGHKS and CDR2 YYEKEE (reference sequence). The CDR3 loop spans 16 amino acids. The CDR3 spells CASSWGLTSSNYGYTF. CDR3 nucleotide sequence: TGCGCCAGCAGCTGGGGATTAACAAGTTCTAACTATGGCTACACCTTC.

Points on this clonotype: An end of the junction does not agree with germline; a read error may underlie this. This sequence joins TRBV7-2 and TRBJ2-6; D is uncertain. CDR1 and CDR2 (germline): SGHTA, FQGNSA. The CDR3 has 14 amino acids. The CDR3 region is CASSFTSGVNVLTF. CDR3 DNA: TGTGCCAGCAGCTTCACCTCTGGGGTCAACGTCCTGACTTTC. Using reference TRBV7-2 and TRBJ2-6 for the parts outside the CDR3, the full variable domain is GAGVSQSPSNKVTEKGKDVELRCDPISGHTALYWYRQSLGQGLEFLIYFQGNSAPDKSGLPSDRFSAERTGGSVSTLTIQRTQQEDSAVYLCASSFTSGVNVLTFGAGSRLTVL.

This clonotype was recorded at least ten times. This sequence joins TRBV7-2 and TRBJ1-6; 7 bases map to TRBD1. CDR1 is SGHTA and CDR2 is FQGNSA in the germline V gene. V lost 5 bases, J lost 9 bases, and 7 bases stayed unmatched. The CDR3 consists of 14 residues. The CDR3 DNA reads TGTGCCAGCAGCCGGGACAGCTGGACTTCACCCCTCCACTTT. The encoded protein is CASSRDSWTSPLHF.

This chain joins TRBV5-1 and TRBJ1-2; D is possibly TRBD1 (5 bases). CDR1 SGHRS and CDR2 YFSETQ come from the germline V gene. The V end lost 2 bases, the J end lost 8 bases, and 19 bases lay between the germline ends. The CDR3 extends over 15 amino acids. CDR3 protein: CASSFLQDAVEGYTF. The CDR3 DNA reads TGCGCCAGCAGCTTTTTACAGGACGCTGTGGAGGGCTACACCTTC.

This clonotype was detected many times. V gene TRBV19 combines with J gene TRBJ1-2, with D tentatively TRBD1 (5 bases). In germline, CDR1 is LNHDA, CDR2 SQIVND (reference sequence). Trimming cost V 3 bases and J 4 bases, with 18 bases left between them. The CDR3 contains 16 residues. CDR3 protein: CASSIPVVGDGYGYTF. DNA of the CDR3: TGTGCCAGTAGTATTCCCGTCGTGGGGGATGGCTATGGCTACACCTTC.

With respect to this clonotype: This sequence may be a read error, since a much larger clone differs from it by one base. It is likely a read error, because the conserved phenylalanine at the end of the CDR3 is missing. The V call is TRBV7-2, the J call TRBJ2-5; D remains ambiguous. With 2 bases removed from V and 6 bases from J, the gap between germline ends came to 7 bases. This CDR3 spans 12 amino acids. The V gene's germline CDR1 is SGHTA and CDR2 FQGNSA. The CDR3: CASSLLSKTQYL. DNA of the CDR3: TGTGCCAGCAGCTTACTTTCGAAGACCCAGTACCTC.

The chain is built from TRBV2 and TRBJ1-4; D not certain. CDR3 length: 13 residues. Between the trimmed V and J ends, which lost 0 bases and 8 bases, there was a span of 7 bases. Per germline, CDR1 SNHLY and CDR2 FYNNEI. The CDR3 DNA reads TGTGCCAGCAGTGAAGCGCTTGGGGAAAAACTGTTTTTT. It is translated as CASSEALGEKLFF.

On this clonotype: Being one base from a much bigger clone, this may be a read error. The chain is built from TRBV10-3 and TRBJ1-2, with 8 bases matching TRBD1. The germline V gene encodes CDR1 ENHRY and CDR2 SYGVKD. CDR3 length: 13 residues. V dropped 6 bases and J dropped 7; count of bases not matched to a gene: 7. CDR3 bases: TGTGCCATCAGCCCGACAGGGGTTGGTGGCTACACCTTC. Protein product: CAISPTGVGGYTF.

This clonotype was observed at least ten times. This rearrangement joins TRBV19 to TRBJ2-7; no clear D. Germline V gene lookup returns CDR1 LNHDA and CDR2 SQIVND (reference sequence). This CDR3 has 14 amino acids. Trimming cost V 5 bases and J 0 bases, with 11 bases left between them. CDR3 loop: CASSRRTSSYEQYF. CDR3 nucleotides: TGTGCCAGTAGTCGCCGAACGAGCTCCTACGAGCAGTACTTC.

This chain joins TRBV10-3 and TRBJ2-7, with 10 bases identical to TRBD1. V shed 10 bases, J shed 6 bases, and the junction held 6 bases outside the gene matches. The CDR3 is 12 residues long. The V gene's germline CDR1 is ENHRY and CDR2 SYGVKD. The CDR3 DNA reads TGTGCCACCGGGACAGGGGTGACCGAGCAGTACTTC. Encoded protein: CATGTGVTEQYF.

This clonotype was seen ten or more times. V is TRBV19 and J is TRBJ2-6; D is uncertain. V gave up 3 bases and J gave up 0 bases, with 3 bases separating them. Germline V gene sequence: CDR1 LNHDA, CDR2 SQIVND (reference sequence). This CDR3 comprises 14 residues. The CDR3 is CASSIGSGANVLTF. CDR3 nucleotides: TGTGCCAGTAGTATTGGCTCTGGGGCCAACGTCCTGACTTTC.

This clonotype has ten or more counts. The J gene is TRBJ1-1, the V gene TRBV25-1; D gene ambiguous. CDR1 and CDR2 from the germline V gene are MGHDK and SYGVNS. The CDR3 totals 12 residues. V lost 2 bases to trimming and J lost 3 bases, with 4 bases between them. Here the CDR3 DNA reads TGTGCCAGCAGTGAAGTGTACACTGAAGCTTTCTTT. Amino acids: CASSEVYTEAFF.

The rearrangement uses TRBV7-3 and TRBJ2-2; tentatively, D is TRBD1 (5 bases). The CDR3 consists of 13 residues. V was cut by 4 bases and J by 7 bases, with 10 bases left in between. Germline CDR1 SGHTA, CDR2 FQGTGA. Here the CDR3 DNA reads TGTGCCAGCAGCTCTCAGGGCAGCGGGGAGCTGTTTTTT. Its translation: CASSSQGSGELFF.

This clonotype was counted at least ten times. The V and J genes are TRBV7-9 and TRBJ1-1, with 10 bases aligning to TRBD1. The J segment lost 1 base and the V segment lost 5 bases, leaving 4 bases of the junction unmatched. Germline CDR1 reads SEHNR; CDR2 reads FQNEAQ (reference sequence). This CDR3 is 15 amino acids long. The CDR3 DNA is TGTGCCAGCAGCCCCGGGACAGGGGCGAACACTGAAGCTTTCTTT. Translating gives CASSPGTGANTEAFF.

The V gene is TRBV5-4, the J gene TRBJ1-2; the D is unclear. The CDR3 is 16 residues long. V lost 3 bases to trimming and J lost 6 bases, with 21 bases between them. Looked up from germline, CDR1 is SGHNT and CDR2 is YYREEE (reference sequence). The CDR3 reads CASSSPPQTVYDGYTF. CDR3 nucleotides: TGTGCCAGCAGCTCGCCCCCCCAAACAGTCTACGATGGCTACACCTTC.

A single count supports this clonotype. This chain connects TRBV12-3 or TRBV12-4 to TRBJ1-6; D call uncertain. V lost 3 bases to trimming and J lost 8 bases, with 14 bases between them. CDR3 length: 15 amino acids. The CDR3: CASSFSSGMHSPLHF. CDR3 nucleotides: TGTGCCAGCAGTTTTTCCTCTGGGATGCATTCACCCCTCCACTTT.

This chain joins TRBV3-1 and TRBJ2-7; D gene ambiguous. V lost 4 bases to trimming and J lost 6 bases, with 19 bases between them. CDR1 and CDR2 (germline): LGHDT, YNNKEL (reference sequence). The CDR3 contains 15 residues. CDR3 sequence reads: CASSLIDGTAGEQYF. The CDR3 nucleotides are TGTGCCAGCAGCCTTATAGACGGCACCGCAGGCGAGCAGTACTTC.

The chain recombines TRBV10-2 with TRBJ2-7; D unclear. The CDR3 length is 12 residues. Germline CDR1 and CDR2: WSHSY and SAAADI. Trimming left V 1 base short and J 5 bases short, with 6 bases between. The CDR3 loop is CASSEWGNEQYF. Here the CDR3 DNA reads TGCGCCAGCAGTGAGTGGGGAAACGAGCAGTACTTC.

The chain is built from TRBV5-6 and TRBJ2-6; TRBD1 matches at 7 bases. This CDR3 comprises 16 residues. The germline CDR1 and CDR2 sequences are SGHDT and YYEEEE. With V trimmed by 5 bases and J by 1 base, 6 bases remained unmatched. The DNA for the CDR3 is TGTGCCAGCAGGCTGGGACAGAGTTCTGGGGCCAACGTCCTGACTTTC. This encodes CASRLGQSSGANVLTF.

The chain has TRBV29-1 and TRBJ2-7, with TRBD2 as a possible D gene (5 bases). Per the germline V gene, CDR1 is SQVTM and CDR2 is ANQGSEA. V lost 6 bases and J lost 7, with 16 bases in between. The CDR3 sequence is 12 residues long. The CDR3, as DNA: TGCAGCGTCAGCAGCGGCCTTGGGGAGCAGTACTTC. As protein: CSVSSGLGEQYF.

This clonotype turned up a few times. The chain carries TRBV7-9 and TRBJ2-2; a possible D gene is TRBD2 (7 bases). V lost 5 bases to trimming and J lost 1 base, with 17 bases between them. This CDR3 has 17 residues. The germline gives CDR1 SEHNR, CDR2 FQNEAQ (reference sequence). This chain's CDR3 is CASSPGGPGWNTGELFF. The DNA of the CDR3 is TGTGCCAGCAGCCCGGGGGGCCCCGGGTGGAACACCGGGGAGCTGTTTTTT.

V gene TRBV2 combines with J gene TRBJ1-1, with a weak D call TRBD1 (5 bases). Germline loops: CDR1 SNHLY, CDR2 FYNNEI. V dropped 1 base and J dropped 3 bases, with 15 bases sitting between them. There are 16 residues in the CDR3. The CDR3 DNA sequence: TGTGCCAGCAGTGAAGGGGCAGGGCCCTGGTACACTGAAGCTTTCTTT. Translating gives CASSEGAGPWYTEAFF. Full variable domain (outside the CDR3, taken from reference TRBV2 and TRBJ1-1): EPEVTQTPSHQVTQMGQEVILRCVPISNHLYFYWYRQILGQKVEFLVSFYNNEISEKSEIFDDQFSVERPDGSNFTLKIRSTKLEDSAMYFCASSEGAGPWYTEAFFGQGTRLTVV.

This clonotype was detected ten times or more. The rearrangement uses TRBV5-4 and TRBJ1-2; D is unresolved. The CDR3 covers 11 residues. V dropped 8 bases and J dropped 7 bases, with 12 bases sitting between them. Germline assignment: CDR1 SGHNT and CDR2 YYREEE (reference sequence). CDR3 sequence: CASNSESGYTF. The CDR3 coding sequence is TGTGCCAGTAATAGTGAAAGTGGCTACACCTTC.